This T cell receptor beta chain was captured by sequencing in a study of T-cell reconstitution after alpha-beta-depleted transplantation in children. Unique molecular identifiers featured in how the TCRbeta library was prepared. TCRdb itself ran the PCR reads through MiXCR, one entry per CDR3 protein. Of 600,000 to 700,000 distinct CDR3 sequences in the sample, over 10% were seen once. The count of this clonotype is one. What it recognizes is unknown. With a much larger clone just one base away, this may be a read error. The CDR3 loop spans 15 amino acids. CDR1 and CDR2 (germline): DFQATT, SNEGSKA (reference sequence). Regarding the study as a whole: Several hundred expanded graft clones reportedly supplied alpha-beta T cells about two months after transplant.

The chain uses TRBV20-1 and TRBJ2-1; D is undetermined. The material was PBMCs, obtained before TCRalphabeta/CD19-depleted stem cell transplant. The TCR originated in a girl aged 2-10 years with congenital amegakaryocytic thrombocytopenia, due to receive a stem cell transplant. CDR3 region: CSARERPGSENEQSF. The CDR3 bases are TGCAGTGCTAGAGAGAGACCGGGTTCCGAAAATGAGCAGTCCTTC.